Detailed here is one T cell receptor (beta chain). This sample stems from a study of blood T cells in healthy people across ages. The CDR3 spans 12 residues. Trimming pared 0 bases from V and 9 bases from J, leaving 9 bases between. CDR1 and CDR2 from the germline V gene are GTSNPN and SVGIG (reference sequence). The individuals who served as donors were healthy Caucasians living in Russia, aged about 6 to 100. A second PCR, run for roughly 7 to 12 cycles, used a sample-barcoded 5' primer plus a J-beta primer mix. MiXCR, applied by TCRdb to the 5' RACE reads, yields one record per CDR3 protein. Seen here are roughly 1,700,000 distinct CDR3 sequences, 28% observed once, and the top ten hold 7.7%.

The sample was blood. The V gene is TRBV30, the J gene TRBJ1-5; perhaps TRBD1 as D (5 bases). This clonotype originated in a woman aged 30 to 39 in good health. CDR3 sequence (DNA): TGTGCCTGGAGTGTAAGGGGTTGGCCCCAGCATTTT. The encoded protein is CAWSVRGWPQHF.